This T cell receptor (beta chain) was profiled in a study of blood T cell repertoires in COVID-19. For the study at large: The United States, Italy and Spain provided the acute and convalescent COVID-19 samples. T cells, B-cell-depleted T cells, or PBMCs supplied cDNA or gDNA.

While infection was still active, Seattle patients were enrolled and then followed longitudinally. Clones were read by immunoSEQ multiplex PCR, and TCRdb kept only the in-frame ones, dropping some. The sample contains over 95,000 clones, around 85% of which appear only once. Germline lookup yields CDR1 MNHEY and CDR2 SVGEGT. The germline V and J ends were trimmed by 6 bases and 1 base, with 7 bases remaining between them. The CDR3 covers 12 residues. Input material: peripheral blood. This chain connects TRBV6-2 or TRBV6-3 to TRBJ2-7, with a tentative D call TRBD1 (6 bases). This TCR was sampled from an older woman with COVID-19, enrolled during active disease. This CDR3 is CASSQGSYEQYF. CDR3 nucleotide sequence: TGTGCCAGCAGCCAGGGGTCCTACGAGCAGTACTTC.